The rows below give T cell receptor beta chains drawn from one sample of a study of OX40 agonist ivuxolimab in advanced cancers. The repertoire was sequenced with immunoSEQ multiplex PCR; TCRdb's copy has only in-frame clones and lacks some. The table has about 59,000 clones, roughly 90% seen once; the top ten hold approximately 23%. The source was CD4+ or CD8+ T cells sorted from blood, collected in a trial of the OX40 agonist ivuxolimab. Every receptor here comes from an adult with an advanced solid tumor such as melanoma, head and neck, liver or kidney cancer. Both conserved end residues are part of each CDR3. The D gene is left open where the match is weak. A row's size may be missing; if present it is once, few, many or a size class.

CDR3nt | CDR3aa | j_gene | abundance | d_gene | v_gene
TGTGCCAGCAGTTTATATGGCACAGATACGCAGTATTTT | CASSLYGTDTQYF | TRBJ2-3 | . | . | TRBV27
TGTGCCAGCAGCCCCCGGGGGACTAGCGAAGGCACCGGGGAGCTGTTTTTT | CASSPRGTSEGTGELFF | TRBJ2-2 | . | TRBD2 | TRBV9
TGTGCCAGCAGCTTGGAGCGGACGTACACAGATACGCAGTATTTT | CASSLERTYTDTQYF | TRBJ2-3 | once | . | TRBV5-6
TGTGCCATGCCCGGGACAGGTGCTGGTTGGGAGCAGTTCTTC | CAMPGTGAGWEQFF | TRBJ2-1 | . | TRBD1 | TRBV30
TGTGCCAGCAGCCATCCAGAGCTTTCTAGCACAGATACGCAGTATTTT | CASSHPELSSTDTQYF | TRBJ2-3 | . | . | TRBV16
TGTGCCAGCAGTGGGGACGCTGACTATGGCTACACCTTC | CASSGDADYGYTF | TRBJ1-2 | . | . | TRBV6-5
TGTGCCAGTAGTCGTGCCGGGACAGGCCCCTACGAGCAGTACTTC | CASSRAGTGPYEQYF | TRBJ2-7 | . | TRBD1 | TRBV19
TGTGCCAGCACCGACCTAGCGGGAGGGCACAATGAGCAGTTCTTC | CASTDLAGGHNEQFF | TRBJ2-1 | . | TRBD2 | TRBV6-6
TGTGCCGGAATACAAGAGACCCAGTACTTC | CAGIQETQYF | TRBJ2-5 | . | . | TRBV27
TGTGCCAGTAGGGCCCGGGACAGTCCCTACAATGAGCAGTTCTTC | CASRARDSPYNEQFF | TRBJ2-1 | . | TRBD1 | TRBV19
TGCAGCGTGGGCAGCACAGATACGCAGTATTTT | CSVGSTDTQYF | TRBJ2-3 | . | . | TRBV29-1
TGCGCCAGCAGCCCACAGGGTGGCAATCAGCCCCAGCATTTT | CASSPQGGNQPQHF | TRBJ1-5 | . | . | TRBV4-1
TGTGCCAGCAGTGTACTGGGGCCTCTGGGGGCGGAAGCTTTCTTT | CASSVLGPLGAEAFF | TRBJ1-1 | . | . | TRBV27
TGTGCCAGCAGCGGTTCAGCGAGGGGAAACATTCAGTACTTC | CASSGSARGNIQYF | TRBJ2-4 | . | . | TRBV9
TGTGCCAGCAGCCAGGGCAGGGTCAGTCAGCCCCAGCATTTT | CASSQGRVSQPQHF | TRBJ1-5 | . | . | TRBV6-6
TGTGCCAGCAGTCCGATGCCAGGGGGAGAGGGTGGTCAGCCCCAGCATTTT | CASSPMPGGEGGQPQHF | TRBJ1-5 | . | TRBD1 | TRBV4-2
TGCGCCAGCAGCATCCGGATAGGGCCCGAAGCTTTCTTT | CASSIRIGPEAFF | TRBJ1-1 | . | . | TRBV4-1
TGTGCCAGCAGCTCAATTAGCGGGGAAGAGACCCAGTACTTC | CASSSISGEETQYF | TRBJ2-5 | once | TRBD2 | TRBV9
TGTGCCAGCAGCGTGAGCGGGAGTAATCGAGAGACCCAGTACTTC | CASSVSGSNRETQYF | TRBJ2-5 | . | TRBD2 | TRBV9
TGTGCCAGCTCACGGTCGGTCCATCAGACCAACACCGGGGAGCTGTTTTTT | CASSRSVHQTNTGELFF | TRBJ2-2 | . | . | TRBV18
TGTGCCAGCAGCTTAGCGGTCGGGGAGCTGTTTTTT | CASSLAVGELFF | TRBJ2-2 | . | . | TRBV7-3
TGTGCTAGTGGTTTGGTAGTGCAGGGGCCCCCAGATACGCAGTATTTT | CASGLVVQGPPDTQYF | TRBJ2-3 | . | . | TRBV12-5
TGTGCCAGCAGCTTAATCGCTAGCGGGAGATTCAATGAGCAGTTCTTC | CASSLIASGRFNEQFF | TRBJ2-1 | . | TRBD2 | TRBV7-3
TGTGCCAGCAGCCAATATGGGACACTAAGCACAGATACGCAGTATTTT | CASSQYGTLSTDTQYF | TRBJ2-3 | . | . | TRBV16
TGTGCCAGCAGTTCCCTCCCGGGGACCCACTACGAGCAGTACTTC | CASSSLPGTHYEQYF | TRBJ2-7 | . | . | TRBV27
TGCGCCAGCAGGAAAATAGGGAGGCTTTCCAATGAGCAGTTCTTC | CASRKIGRLSNEQFF | TRBJ2-1 | . | . | TRBV4-1
TGCAGCGCTGCCGGGACTAGCGCCCACAATGAGCAGTTCTTC | CSAAGTSAHNEQFF | TRBJ2-1 | . | TRBD2 | TRBV29-1
TGCGCCAGCAGCCAAGGACTAGCGGGCTACGAGCAGTACTTC | CASSQGLAGYEQYF | TRBJ2-7 | . | TRBD2 | TRBV4-1
TGTGCCAGCAGCCAAAATAGCGGGGGGGCCTTCTACGAGCAGTACTTC | CASSQNSGGAFYEQYF | TRBJ2-7 | . | TRBD2 | TRBV4-2
TGTGCCAGCAGGGCACTAGCGGGGGGGGCAGAGACCCAGTACTTC | CASRALAGGAETQYF | TRBJ2-5 | . | TRBD2 | TRBV6-1
TGTGCCAGCAGTAAGAACAGGGGGCTTGAAGCTTTCTTT | CASSKNRGLEAFF | TRBJ1-1 | . | TRBD1 | TRBV6-1
TGTGCCAGCAGTCCAGGGAGCACCATATATTTT | CASSPGSTIYF | TRBJ1-3 | . | . | TRBV28
TGCAGCGTTGTAGACCTGAACTATGGCTACACCTTC | CSVVDLNYGYTF | TRBJ1-2 | . | . | TRBV29-1
TGTGCCAGCAGCTCACGGGAGAAGGGGGTAGCTTACAGTGAGCAGTTCTTC | CASSSREKGVAYSEQFF | TRBJ2-1 | . | . | TRBV11-2
TGTGCCAGCAGTTTTGGGTCTGCCCGGGACGAGCAGTACTTC | CASSFGSARDEQYF | TRBJ2-7 | . | . | TRBV27
TGTGCCAGTAGTATCGACAGGGAGGGGGCAGATACGCAGTATTTT | CASSIDREGADTQYF | TRBJ2-3 | . | . | TRBV19
TGTGCCAGCAGTTACACTCCGGGAAGCACAGATACGCAGTATTTT | CASSYTPGSTDTQYF | TRBJ2-3 | . | . | TRBV6-5
TGCGCCAGCAGCCAAGATGGGACGCCCTATGGCTACACCTTC | CASSQDGTPYGYTF | TRBJ1-2 | . | . | TRBV4-3
TGTGCCAGCAGCTTTACGGCCACAGATACGCAGTATTTT | CASSFTATDTQYF | TRBJ2-3 | . | . | TRBV7-6
TGTGCCTGGAGTGTAGGTCAGGGAAGAAACAATGAGCAGTTCTTC | CAWSVGQGRNNEQFF | TRBJ2-1 | . | . | TRBV30
TGTGCCTGGAGCACTAGCGGGATAGAGCAGTTCTTC | CAWSTSGIEQFF | TRBJ2-1 | . | TRBD2 | TRBV30
TGTGCCAGCAGCTTAGGCGTAACTCTCCTAGCGGAAGAGACCCAGTACTTC | CASSLGVTLLAEETQYF | TRBJ2-5 | . | TRBD2 | TRBV7-6
TGTGCCAGCAAGACAGACCGCAGCAATCAGCCCCAGCATTTT | CASKTDRSNQPQHF | TRBJ1-5 | . | . | TRBV6-5
TGTGCCAGCAGCATACAGGGGGATCAGCCCCAGCATTTT | CASSIQGDQPQHF | TRBJ1-5 | few | TRBD1 | TRBV7-9
TGTGCCTGGGCCTTTGGGGGGACCGGGGAGCTGTTTTTT | CAWAFGGTGELFF | TRBJ2-2 | . | . | TRBV30
TGCGCCAGCAGCCAACTTCCGGCGGGGGACAATCAGCCCCAGCATTTT | CASSQLPAGDNQPQHF | TRBJ1-5 | few | . | TRBV4-1
TGTGCCAGCGAAAAACAGGGGCCGTGGATAGAAAAACTGTTTTTT | CASEKQGPWIEKLFF | TRBJ1-4 | . | TRBD1 | TRBV5-6
TGTGCCAGCAGGCGGGCCCGCTTGGAGGATGAGCAGTTCTTC | CASRRARLEDEQFF | TRBJ2-1 | . | . | TRBV6-1
TGTGCCAGCAGTTTTAACGGGGGGGCTGCAGATACGCAGTATTTT | CASSFNGGAADTQYF | TRBJ2-3 | . | TRBD2 | TRBV28
TGTGCCAGCAGTTACTCCTGGGACAGGGATAGAAAAGCTTTCTTT | CASSYSWDRDRKAFF | TRBJ1-1 | . | TRBD1 | TRBV6-5
TGTGCCAGCAGTGATCAGGGGGCGAGGGTTGAAGCTTTCTTT | CASSDQGARVEAFF | TRBJ1-1 | . | TRBD1 | TRBV6-1
TGTGCCAGCAGCTTAGGAGGGTCCACTGAAGCTTTCTTT | CASSLGGSTEAFF | TRBJ1-1 | few | . | TRBV2
TGCGCCAGCAGCCTACGGACGGGAGGTGAAAAACTGTTTTTT | CASSLRTGGEKLFF | TRBJ1-4 | . | . | TRBV4-1
TGTGCCAGCAGTTTAGGGCAGGGTTTCCGTCAGCCCCAGCATTTT | CASSLGQGFRQPQHF | TRBJ1-5 | . | . | TRBV28
TGTGCCAGCAGCCCAAGCCCGGGACAGAACACTGAAGCTTTCTTT | CASSPSPGQNTEAFF | TRBJ1-1 | . | . | TRBV9